One sample yielded the 8 T cell receptor beta chains listed below, sequenced in a study of shared clonotypes between healthy human individuals. Profiling relied on immunoSEQ multiplex PCR, and the TCRdb table lists in-frame clones only, not all of them. The sample contains more than 1.2 million clones, 97% to 99% of which appear only once. Sequenced material: naive CD4+ T cells sorted from blood. Subset noted: CD45RA+ positively selected. Receptor source: a man aged 25 to 45 in good health.

The chain uses TRBV7-9 and TRBJ1-2, with 7 bases that match TRBD1. The V segment lost 5 bases and the J segment 4 bases; nucleotides outside the gene matches: 10. The CDR3 runs to 15 residues. Germline assignment: CDR1 SEHNR and CDR2 FQNEAQ (reference sequence). The CDR3 sequence is CASSPDPGGFYGYTF. The CDR3 nucleotides read TGTGCCAGCAGCCCCGATCCAGGGGGGTTCTATGGCTACACCTTC.

This clone was seen just once. V and J are TRBV30 and TRBJ2-7; D is possibly TRBD1 or TRBD2 (6 bases each). Trimming removed 2 bases at V and 7 bases at J, with 15 bases between. The CDR3 runs 13 residues. Looked up from germline, CDR1 is GTSNPN and CDR2 is SVGIG (reference sequence). CDR3 DNA: TGTGCCTGGAGTCGGCCGGGGGCTATAGAGCAGTACTTC. It encodes CAWSRPGAIEQYF. Full variable domain (rest looked up from reference TRBV30 and TRBJ2-7): SQTIHQWPATLVQPVGSPLSLECTVEGTSNPNLYWYRQAAGRGLQLLFYSVGIGQISSEVPQNLSASRPQDRQFILSSKKLLLSDSGFYLCAWSRPGAIEQYFGPGTRLTVT.

This clone appeared a single time. V usage is TRBV11-2 and J usage is TRBJ2-1; weak D call: TRBD2 (5 bases). The CDR3 length is 16 residues. The V gene's germline CDR1 is SGHAT and CDR2 FQNNGV. The germline V and J ends were trimmed by 5 bases and 6 bases, with 20 bases remaining between them. CDR3 nucleotide sequence: TGTGCCAGCAGCCACACGTGGGGTAAGAGGGCCAATGAGCAGTTCTTC. Translated: CASSHTWGKRANEQFF.

The rearrangement links TRBV11-3 to TRBJ2-5, with D perhaps matching TRBD1 or TRBD2 (5 bases each). V dropped 1 base and J dropped 4 bases, with 19 bases sitting between them. Germline V gene sequence: CDR1 SGHNT, CDR2 YENEEA. The CDR3 extends over 17 amino acids. DNA of the CDR3: TGTGCCAGCAGCTTAGGAGTCTCTTTGACGGGGCCAGAGACCCAGTACTTC. It translates to CASSLGVSLTGPETQYF.

The chain couples TRBV6-5 to TRBJ1-5; D possibly corresponds to TRBD1 (6 bases). This CDR3 has 14 residues. V gave up 5 bases and J gave up 5 bases, with 13 bases separating them. Looked up from germline, CDR1 is MNHEY and CDR2 is SVGAGI. The CDR3 is CASSPTQGHQPQHF. In DNA form, the CDR3 reads TGTGCCAGCAGTCCGACCCAGGGGCATCAGCCCCAGCATTTT.

This clone appeared once. This chain joins TRBV11-2 and TRBJ2-1; the D gene is possibly TRBD2 (6 bases). CDR1 and CDR2 from the germline V gene are SGHAT and FQNNGV. Trimming stripped 1 base from V and 8 bases from J, with 15 bases between. This CDR3 comprises 15 residues. DNA for the CDR3: TGTGCCAGCAGCTTAGGGATGGGGGGTAGGGATGAGCAGTTCTTC. Its protein product is CASSLGMGGRDEQFF.

V gene TRBV27 combines with J gene TRBJ2-7; D ambiguous. The CDR3 totals 12 residues. Trimming removed 6 bases at V and 0 bases at J, with 6 bases between. Germline lookup yields CDR1 MNHEY and CDR2 SMNVEV (reference sequence). The DNA of the CDR3 is TGTGCCAGCAGGACACCCTCCTACGAGCAGTACTTC. Protein product: CASRTPSYEQYF.

The chain couples TRBV5-4 to TRBJ1-1, with D maybe TRBD1 (6 bases). The ends were cut back, 4 bases at V and 1 base at J, with 17 bases in the middle. The CDR3 extends over 16 amino acids. Germline-derived CDR1 and CDR2 are SGHNT and YYREEE (reference sequence). The CDR3 is CASSVGGRGRNTEAFF. The CDR3 DNA reads as TGTGCCAGCAGCGTGGGTGGCAGGGGCCGGAACACTGAAGCTTTCTTT.